This TCR beta chain was sequenced during a study of T cell changes during pregnancy in multiple sclerosis. Assay: immunoSEQ multiplex PCR; the TCRdb copy retains only in-frame clones and omits some. The repertoire has over 45,000 clones, over 75% of them found once; the top ten carry about 1.2%. CDR1 and CDR2 from the germline V gene are SGHAT and FQDESV (reference sequence). Trimming took 5 bases from V and 7 from J, leaving 17 bases between them. The CDR3 runs to 15 residues. The clonotype originates from a female donor with multiple sclerosis, enrolled in a pregnancy study. Source: CD4+ T cells from peripheral blood mononuclear cells, taken in the second trimester of pregnancy. V is TRBV11-1 and J is TRBJ2-2, with unresolved D. The CDR3 DNA reads as TGTGCCAGCAGCCCCCCTACTTTGCTAGGCGGGGAGCTGTTTTTT. It translates to CASSPPTLLGGELFF.